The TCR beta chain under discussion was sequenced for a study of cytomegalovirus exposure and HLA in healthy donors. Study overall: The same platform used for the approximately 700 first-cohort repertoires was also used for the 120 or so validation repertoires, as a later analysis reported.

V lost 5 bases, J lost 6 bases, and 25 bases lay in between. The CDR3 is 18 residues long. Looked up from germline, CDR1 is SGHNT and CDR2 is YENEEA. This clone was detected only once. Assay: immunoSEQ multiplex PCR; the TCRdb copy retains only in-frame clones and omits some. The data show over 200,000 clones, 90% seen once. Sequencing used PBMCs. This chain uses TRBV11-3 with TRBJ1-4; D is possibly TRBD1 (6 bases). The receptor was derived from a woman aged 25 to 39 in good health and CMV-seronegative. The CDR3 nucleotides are TGTGCCAGCAGCCCGCTTCGGGTTCGGGGGGCGATTGATGAAAAACTGTTTTTT. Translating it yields CASSPLRVRGAIDEKLFF.